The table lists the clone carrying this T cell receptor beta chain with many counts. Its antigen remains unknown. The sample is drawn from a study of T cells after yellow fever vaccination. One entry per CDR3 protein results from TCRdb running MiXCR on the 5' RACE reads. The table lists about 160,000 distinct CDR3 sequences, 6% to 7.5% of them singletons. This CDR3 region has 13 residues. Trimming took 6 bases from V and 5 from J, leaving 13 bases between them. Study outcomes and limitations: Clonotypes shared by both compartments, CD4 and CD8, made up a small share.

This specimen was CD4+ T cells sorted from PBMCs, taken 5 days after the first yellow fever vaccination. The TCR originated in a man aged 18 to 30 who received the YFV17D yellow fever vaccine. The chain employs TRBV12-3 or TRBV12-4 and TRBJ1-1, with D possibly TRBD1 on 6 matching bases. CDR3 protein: CASSVGGSTEAFF. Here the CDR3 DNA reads TGTGCCAGCAGCGTGGGGGGCTCGACTGAAGCTTTCTTT.